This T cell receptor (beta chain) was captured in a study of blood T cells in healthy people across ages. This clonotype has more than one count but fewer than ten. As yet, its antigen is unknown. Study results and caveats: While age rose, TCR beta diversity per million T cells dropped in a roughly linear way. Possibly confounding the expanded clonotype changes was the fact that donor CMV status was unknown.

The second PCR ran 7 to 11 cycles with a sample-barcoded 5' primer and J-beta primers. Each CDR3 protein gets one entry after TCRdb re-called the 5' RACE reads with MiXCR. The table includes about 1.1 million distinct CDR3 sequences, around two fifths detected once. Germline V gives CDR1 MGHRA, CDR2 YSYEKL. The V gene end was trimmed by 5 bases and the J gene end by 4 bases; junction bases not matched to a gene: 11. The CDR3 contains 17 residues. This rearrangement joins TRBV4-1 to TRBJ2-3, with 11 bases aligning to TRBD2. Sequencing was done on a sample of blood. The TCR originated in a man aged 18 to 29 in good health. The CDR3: CASSMKELAGASDTQYF. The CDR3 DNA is TGCGCCAGCAGCATGAAGGAACTAGCGGGGGCCTCAGATACGCAGTATTTT.